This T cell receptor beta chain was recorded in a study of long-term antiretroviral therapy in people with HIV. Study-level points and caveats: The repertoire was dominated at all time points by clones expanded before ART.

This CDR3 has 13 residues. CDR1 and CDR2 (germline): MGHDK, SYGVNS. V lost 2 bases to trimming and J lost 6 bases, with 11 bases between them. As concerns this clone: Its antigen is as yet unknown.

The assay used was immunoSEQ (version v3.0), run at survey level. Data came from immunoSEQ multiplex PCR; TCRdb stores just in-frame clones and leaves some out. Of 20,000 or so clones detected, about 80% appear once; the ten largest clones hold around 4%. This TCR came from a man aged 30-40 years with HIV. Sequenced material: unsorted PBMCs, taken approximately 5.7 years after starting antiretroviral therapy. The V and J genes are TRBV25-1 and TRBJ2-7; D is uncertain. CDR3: CASSEAGDGEQYF. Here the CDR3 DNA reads TGTGCCAGCAGTGAAGCTGGGGATGGCGAGCAGTACTTC.